These 11 T cell receptor beta chains share one sample of origin, sequenced in a study of T cell repertoires in aging, cancer and after chemotherapy. A mixed TRB-A/B primer pool amplified rearranged TRB by multiplex touch-down PCR. TCRdb reprocessed the multiplex PCR reads via MiXCR and lists one record per CDR3 protein. The sample shows 8,500 to 10,000 distinct CDR3 sequences, 37% of them seen only once. TCR beta rearrangements were amplified from peripheral blood genomic DNA. The sequencing input was blood. Receptors were obtained from a human donor in good health.

This clonotype was counted a few times. V is TRBV6-1 and J is TRBJ2-1; D ambiguous. The CDR3 extends over 14 amino acids. Germline V lookup: CDR1 MNHNS, CDR2 SASEGT. Trimming cost V 1 base and J 4 bases, with 8 bases left between them. CDR3 in DNA: TGTGCCAGCAGTGAAGTTCAGAGGTACAATGAGCAGTTCTTC. This encodes CASSEVQRYNEQFF.

This clonotype was picked up a small number of times. This chain connects TRBV6-6 to TRBJ2-3; D is unclear. Germline V gives CDR1 MNHNY, CDR2 SVGAGI (reference sequence). The ends were cut back, 6 bases at V and 0 bases at J, with 10 bases in the middle. The CDR3 covers 14 residues. This CDR3 is CASRVALSTDTQYF. The CDR3 region has the DNA TGTGCCAGCAGAGTAGCCCTTAGCACAGATACGCAGTATTTT.

The chain carries TRBV12-3 or TRBV12-4 and TRBJ1-1; no definite D call. Trimming removed 6 bases at V and 3 bases at J, with 8 bases between. This CDR3 has 12 residues. The CDR3, as DNA: TGTGCCAGCAGCTCCGAATACACTGAAGCTTTCTTT. Its protein product is CASSSEYTEAFF.

This clonotype occurred a few times. J is TRBJ2-3 and V is TRBV18, with D uncertain. In germline, CDR1 is KGHSH, CDR2 LQKENI. V was trimmed by 3 bases and J by 3 bases, leaving 1 base between them. This CDR3 is built from 11 residues. The CDR3 sequence is CASSPTDTQYF. DNA for the CDR3: TGTGCCAGCTCACCGACAGATACGCAGTATTTT.

The chain links TRBV6-2 or TRBV6-3 to TRBJ2-2; 7 positions match TRBD2. There are 16 residues in the CDR3. V shed 6 bases, J shed 5 bases, and the junction held 12 bases outside the gene matches. Germline loops: CDR1 MNHEY, CDR2 SVGEGT. The CDR3: CASSRGEGRGTGELFF. CDR3 in DNA: TGTGCCAGCAGCCGCGGGGAGGGCCGTGGGACCGGGGAGCTGTTTTTT.

Written as DNA, the CDR3 is TGTGCCAGCCGGCCGGGACTAACATCCTACAATGAGCAGTTCTTC. Translating gives CASRPGLTSYNEQFF. This chain connects TRBV12-3 or TRBV12-4 to TRBJ2-1; 7 bases are shared with TRBD2. V was clipped by 8 bases and J by 1 base; unmatched bases: 8. This CDR3 has 15 residues.

The gene calls are TRBV12-3 or TRBV12-4 and TRBJ2-7; D is perhaps TRBD2 (6 bases). Trimming removed 10 bases at V and 7 bases at J, with 17 bases between. CDR3 length equals 12 residues. The CDR3 bases are TGTGCCACCTCCTGGGGGGTCGGGGAGCAGTACTTC. Residues: CATSWGVGEQYF.

The chain recombines TRBV19 with TRBJ1-2, with D unclear. V shed 3 bases and J shed 4 bases, with 9 bases lying between them. The CDR3 runs to 13 residues. Per germline, CDR1 LNHDA and CDR2 SQIVND (reference sequence). The DNA for the CDR3 is TGTGCCAGTAGTATCGCCGCGGGCTATGGCTACACCTTC. Translation gives CASSIAAGYGYTF. Full variable domain (missing parts from reference TRBV19 and TRBJ1-2): DGGITQSPKYLFRKEGQNVTLSCEQNLNHDAMYWYRQDPGQGLRLIYYSQIVNDFQKGDIAEGYSVSREKKESFPLTVTSAQKNPTAFYLCASSIAAGYGYTFGSGTRLTVV.

This clonotype was recorded only once. V and J are TRBV6-2 or TRBV6-3 and TRBJ1-2, with D perhaps TRBD1 (5 bases). CDR3 length equals 14 residues. Looked up from germline, CDR1 is MNHEY and CDR2 is SVGEGT. V was clipped by 6 bases and J by 7 bases, with 18 bases between them. CDR3 in DNA: TGTGCCAGCAGCCCCGAATGGGGAAGGGGTGGCTACACCTTC. Protein: CASSPEWGRGGYTF.

This clonotype occurred once. This chain connects TRBV11-1 to TRBJ1-1; D possibly corresponds to TRBD1 (5 bases). The V gene's germline CDR1 is SGHAT and CDR2 FQDESV (reference sequence). Trimming stripped 4 bases from V and 6 bases from J, with 15 bases between. The CDR3 totals 14 residues. CDR3 DNA sequence: TGTGCCAGCAGCTACGAGTCCAGGGACCCTGAAGCTTTCTTT. Translated: CASSYESRDPEAFF.

The chain links TRBV28 to TRBJ2-1; TRBD2 matches 8 bases. CDR1 and CDR2 (germline): MDHEN, SYDVKM. The V segment lost 11 bases and the J segment 4 bases; nucleotides outside the gene matches: 13. The CDR3 is made up of 15 amino acids. For the CDR3, the DNA is TGTGCCGTACTGGAAGCGGGAGAGTCGTACAATGAGCAGTTCTTC. This sequence encodes CAVLEAGESYNEQFF.